This TCR beta chain emerged from a study of cytomegalovirus exposure and HLA in healthy donors (TCRdb year 2017). A note on the overall study: According to an earlier analysis of around 600 of the donors, about 170 million T cells yielded 100 million or so unique TCR beta sequences and about 280 Gb of sequence data. An early release that covered several hundred HLA-typed donors contained around 300 gigabases of sequencing data and about 93 million unique TCR sequences. Every repertoire in the discovery cohort had been generated on one and the same sequencing platform. Five DR-DQ haplotypes were treated as single units for association and clustering because of strong linkage in the cohort. Using immunosequencing, the study profiled T cell repertoires from about 620 subjects and related those repertoires to cytomegalovirus serostatus. An earlier analysis of around 640 of the donors used high-throughput TCR beta sequencing to judge whether each TCR beta V gene segment behaved as functional or pseudogenic. A later genetic analysis used genome-wide SNP genotypes for about 65% of the 666 donors, treating that subset as a discovery cohort. The later analysis used no new phenotypic data to find candidate immune exposures, relying instead on TCR beta sequences and their occurrence across donors. Typing coverage differed by locus: A, B, C, DRB1 and DQB1 were typed in roughly 620-640 donors, DQA1 in about 550, DPA1 in around 610, and DPB1 in roughly 450. Donor age, sex, ethnicity and CMV serostatus were compiled alongside the repertoire data. The aim of the study was to test whether cataloging public T cell receptors could identify signatures of past pathogen exposure. Besides the first cohort of around 670 subjects, a separate validation cohort made up of 120 different subjects was used. On average, roughly 200,000 unique TCR beta nucleotide sequences were sequenced per donor among 350 to 400 genotyped donors of the cohort, with about 19% of those sequences being non-productive. To predict cytomegalovirus infection status, the study brought together high-throughput TCR immunosequencing, statistical association of individual TCRs with disease status, and machine learning. Both class I and class II loci were covered by HLA typing, at four-digit resolution. To study patterns of TCR occurrence, a later analysis re-analyzed previously published TCR beta repertoires from around 670 donors and added high-resolution HLA genotyping. Of the 300 to 400 genotyped donors, approximately 82% fell in the genetic ancestry cluster associated with self-reported Caucasian donors. Study-wide findings and limitations: This cohort had only TCR beta chains sequenced, and the lack of alpha or paired-chain data limited which features could be detected. Presence/absence analyses assumed roughly uniform sequencing depth across donors, an assumption that may not hold. Correlated functional status among segregating V segments might be attributable to linkage disequilibrium, but an unknown experimental factor could not be ruled out. In a later genetic analysis, a missense DCLRE1C variant was associated with V-gene and J-gene trimming of TCR beta chains, and the association was replicated in an independent cohort. Strong co-occurrence of HLA alleles, especially DR and DQ, made assigning TCR associations to individual alleles difficult. Most TCR sequences were observed very rarely across donors, whereas some public TCRs were present in many individuals. At a false discovery rate of 0.05, a later analysis linked under 20,000 TCR beta sequences to specific HLA alleles. The classifier was reported to diagnose cytomegalovirus status with high specificity and sensitivity in both the original cohort and the validation cohort. In a later analysis, most CMV-associated TCR beta chains were found to appear HLA-restricted, with HLA associations seemingly driven largely by CMV exposure. Immune exposure information for the cohort was limited to CMV serostatus. Compared with the roughly 710-donor mean, donors in an Asian-associated ancestry cluster had fewer N-insertions in productive TCRs, according to a later genetic analysis. In vitro tests confirmed that a few of the cytomegalovirus-associated TCR beta chains recognize cytomegalovirus antigens. The study gave a list of about 160 TCR beta chains associated with cytomegalovirus. A further reported finding was that TCR beta sequences accurately predicted the HLA-A and HLA-B alleles for most subjects in the first cohort. According to the authors, the approach could potentially be generalized to other disease states and immunological phenotypes. An earlier analysis of approximately 540 of the donors showed that most TCR beta V segments appeared in productive rearrangements either about 87% or about 30% of the time, which broadly matched IMGT annotations. The sequencing pipeline was judged likely to have produced a cluster of highly shared sequence variants as a technical artifact. A later analysis reported that several top co-occurrence clusters appeared linked to parvovirus B19, influenza, CMV and Epstein-Barr virus. The earlier analysis of a few hundred of the donors excluded some 16 rarely observed V segments, including chromosome 9 orphons, because counts were too low. Because the 87-base-pair reads could not distinguish some IMGT-functional V segments, including TRBV6-2 and TRBV6-3, those segments were excluded. In a later analysis, HLA-associated TCR beta chains were found to be more clonally expanded and to have lower generation probabilities than equally common non-associated chains. Because HLA typing was unavailable for some donors at each locus, only the typed subset was used in association tests. A later analysis found that TCR association rates varied across HLA loci, with DRB1 alleles showing the most associated TCRs and HLA-C alleles the fewest.

V and J are trimmed by 5 bases and 4 bases, and the gene matches miss 6 bases of the junction. CDR3 length: 15 amino acids, cysteine to phenylalanine. CDR3 DNA is the only sequence kept; it has 45 bases, read in frame from the first base. CDR1 and CDR2 were assigned from the germline V gene as SNHLY and FYNNEI. As to this clone: Its recognized antigen is unknown. No much larger clone is present one base from it, and per-base qualities are unavailable.

In total, approximately 690 healthy bone marrow donors made up the cohort. At the time of sampling, every cohort member was nominally healthy, though immune exposures that went unrecorded were likely present. The donor tested CMV seropositive and was one of the 289 seropositive cohort members. Each donor provided a peripheral blood sample, and peripheral blood mononuclear cells were used for TCR beta sequencing. The Qiagen DNeasy Blood Extraction Kit was used to extract genomic DNA from the blood cell samples. The library was obtained by the immunoSEQ multiplex PCR assay. For the multiplex PCR, a mixture combining 60 forward primers for TCR Vbeta segments and 13 reverse primers for TCR Jbeta segments was used. The CDR3 region of rearranged TCR beta genes was amplified from genomic DNA by a multiplex PCR assay. The Illumina HiSeq System was used to sequence the amplified TCR beta libraries as 87-base-pair reads. The study's processing was this. Across the roughly 670 repertoires, a later analysis counted roughly 84 million unique TCR beta chains, roughly 11 million of which were shared by at least two donors. A nearest-neighbor algorithm error-corrected the raw reads and collapsed the reads into unique sequences, merging closely related sequences to remove PCR and sequencing errors. To assign V, D and J gene segments, CDR3 sequences were aligned to IMGT reference sequences. For a sequence to be retained, a match of at least six nucleotides to both a V gene segment and a J gene segment was required. Rearrangements were classified as productive when the CDR3 lacked stop codons and remained in frame with V and J, and all other rearrangements were classified as non-productive. Following IMGT convention, CDR3 was defined as the stretch from the second conserved V-encoded cysteine up to the conserved J-encoded phenylalanine. The earlier analysis of approximately 500 of the donors excluded sequences that lacked an unambiguous match to a single V gene segment. In an earlier analysis of some 590 of the donors, V segments were called functional above 56.7% productive rearrangements and were called segregating when the between-donor standard deviation exceeded 5%. A statistical classification framework was built to diagnose cytomegalovirus status from the catalog of TCR beta chain sequences. In a later analysis, V and J genes were assigned by comparing TCR nucleotide sequences against IMGT/GENE-DB human TR gene sequences. In a later analysis, CDR3 sequences and most-parsimonious VDJ recombination scenarios were assigned using the TCRdist pipeline. In a later analysis, each TCR beta chain was defined by its CDR3 amino acid sequence together with its V-gene family, and reads lacking a unique V-gene family were excluded. A later analysis removed 600 or so highly shared, low-generation-probability nucleotide sequences to deal with suspected cross-contamination and a sequencing artifact. A later analysis calculated a clonal expansion index for each public chain from normalized within-repertoire ranks of inferred template counts. In a later analysis, generation probabilities were computed using a VDJ recombination model fitted to out-of-frame rearrangements, and the results were checked against IGoR. In a later analysis, TCR-TCR, TCR-HLA and TCR-CMV co-occurrence was scored with hypergeometric tests, and a repertoire-size bias correction was applied to TCR pairs. A later analysis estimated false discovery rates by permuting HLA or CMV assignments 20 times. In a later analysis, co-occurring TCRs were grouped with DBSCAN, and TCRdist sequence similarity was added when clustering was performed within HLA-allele-positive subsets. Repertoires with fewer than 30,000 or more than 120,000 public chains were left out of co-occurrence clustering, as were about 5 repertoires with anomalous nucleotide sharing. Not all clones reach the TCRdb copy of this immuneACCESS table, which keeps in-frame sequences only. Checked studies attribute under half of the gap to unresolved V genes and leave the rest unexplained. The V and J calls and clone size come from that table; D and trimming were worked out from the DNA. The table for this sample lists 95,000 to 150,000 clones; roughly three quarters of them were counted only once. The ten most abundant clones make up roughly a tenth of the sample.

This clonotype originated in a man aged 25 to 45 in good health and CMV-seropositive. Sequenced input: PBMCs. The V and J genes are TRBV2 and TRBJ2-1; TRBD2 aligns with 9 central bases. The CDR3 reads as follows: CASSRRTSDYNEQFF. Here is the DNA: TGTGCCAGCAGTCGGAGGACTAGCGATTACAATGAGCAGTTCTTC. With all but the CDR3 taken from the reference TRBV2 and TRBJ2-1 genes, the full variable domain is: EPEVTQTPSHQVTQMGQEVILRCVPISNHLYFYWYRQILGQKVEFLVSFYNNEISEKSEIFDDQFSVERPDGSNFTLKIRSTKLEDSAMYFCASSRRTSDYNEQFFGPGTRLTVL.